Here is one T cell receptor beta chain with its context. These data belong to a study of OX40 agonist ivuxolimab in advanced cancers. Trimming cost V 1 base and J 6 bases, with 19 bases left between them. This CDR3 region has 16 residues. Germline-derived CDR1 and CDR2 are SGHDT and YYEEEE. Assay: immunoSEQ multiplex PCR; the TCRdb copy retains only in-frame clones and omits some. The sample lists roughly 76,000 clones, around four fifths occurring once. Here the sequenced sample was CD4+ or CD8+ T cells sorted from blood, taken in a trial of the OX40 agonist ivuxolimab. V usage is TRBV5-6 and J usage is TRBJ1-2; D may be TRBD1 (5 bases). The TCR comes from an adult with an advanced solid tumor such as melanoma, head and neck, liver or kidney cancer. The CDR3 sequence is CASSLLGGQYWDGYTF. The CDR3 DNA reads TGTGCCAGCAGCTTGTTGGGTGGACAATACTGGGATGGCTACACCTTC.